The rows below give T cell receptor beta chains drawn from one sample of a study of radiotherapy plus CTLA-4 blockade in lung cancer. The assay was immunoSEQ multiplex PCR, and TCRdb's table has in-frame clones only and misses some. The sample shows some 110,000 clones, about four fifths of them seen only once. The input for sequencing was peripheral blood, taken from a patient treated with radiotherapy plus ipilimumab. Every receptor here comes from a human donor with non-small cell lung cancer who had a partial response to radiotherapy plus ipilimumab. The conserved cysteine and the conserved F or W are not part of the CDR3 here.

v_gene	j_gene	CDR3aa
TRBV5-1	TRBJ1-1	ASSGGTGATEAF
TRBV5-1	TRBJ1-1	ASSFGTGGFSDTEAF
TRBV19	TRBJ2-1	ASKSNERYEQF
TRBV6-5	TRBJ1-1	ASSEGGLDTEAF
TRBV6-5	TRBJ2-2	ASSSRDRRTGELF
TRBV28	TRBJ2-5	ASSSGRTSRVQETQY
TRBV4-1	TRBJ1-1	ASSQGQNMNTEAF
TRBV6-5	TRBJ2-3	ASSSTSGSFTDTQY
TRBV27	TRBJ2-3	ASTSADTQY
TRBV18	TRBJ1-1	ASSSGGSTEAF
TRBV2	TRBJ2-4	ASRGTGRSSKNIQY
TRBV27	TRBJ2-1	ASSWTGGLGEQF
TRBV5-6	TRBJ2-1	ASSLTGRTSYNEQF
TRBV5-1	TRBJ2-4	ASSLDVSAAKNIQY
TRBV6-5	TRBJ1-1	ASSYSISAVNTEAF
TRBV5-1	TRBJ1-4	ASSRGIAGNEKLF
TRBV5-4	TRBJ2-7	ASSPPGPYEQY
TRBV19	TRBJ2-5	ASRTSSQETQY
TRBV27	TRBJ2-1	ASSLAGGPLYNEQF
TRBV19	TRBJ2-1	ASTLDGGGGEQF
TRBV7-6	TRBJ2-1	ASSDTQPNEQF
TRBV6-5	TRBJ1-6	ASSYSLRQGVSPLH
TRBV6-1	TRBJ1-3	ASSLTGGGTIY
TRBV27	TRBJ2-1	ASSLDRGHIEQF
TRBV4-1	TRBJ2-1	ASSQGRPSYNEQF
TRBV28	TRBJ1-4	ASRSRGEKLF
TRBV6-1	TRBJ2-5	ASSESGAGETQY
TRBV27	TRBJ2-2	ASTSGDREFGFAGELF
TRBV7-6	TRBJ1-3	ASSLDRVPGNTIY
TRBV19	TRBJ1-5	ASSIVGRGRNSNQPQH
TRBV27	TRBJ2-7	ASHGIAGAREQY
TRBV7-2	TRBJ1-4	ASSLVGADNEKLF
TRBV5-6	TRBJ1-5	ASSYGQDDPPQH
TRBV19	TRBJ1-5	ASSISAAGNQPQH
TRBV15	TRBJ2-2	ATSRGRTGLTGELF